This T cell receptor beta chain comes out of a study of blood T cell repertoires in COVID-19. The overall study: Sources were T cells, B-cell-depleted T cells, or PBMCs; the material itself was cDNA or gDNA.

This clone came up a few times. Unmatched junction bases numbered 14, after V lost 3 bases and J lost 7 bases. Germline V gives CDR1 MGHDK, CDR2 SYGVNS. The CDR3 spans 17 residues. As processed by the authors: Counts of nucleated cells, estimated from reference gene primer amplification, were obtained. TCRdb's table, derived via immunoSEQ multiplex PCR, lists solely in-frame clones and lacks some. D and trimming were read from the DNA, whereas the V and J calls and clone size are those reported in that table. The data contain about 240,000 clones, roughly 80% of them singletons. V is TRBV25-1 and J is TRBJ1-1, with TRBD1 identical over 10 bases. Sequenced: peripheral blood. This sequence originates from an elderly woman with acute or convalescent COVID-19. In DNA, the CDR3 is TGTGCCAGCAGTGAGTCTTGGACAGGGGGTCCCGTTCGTGAAGCTTTCTTT. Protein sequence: CASSESWTGGPVREAFF.